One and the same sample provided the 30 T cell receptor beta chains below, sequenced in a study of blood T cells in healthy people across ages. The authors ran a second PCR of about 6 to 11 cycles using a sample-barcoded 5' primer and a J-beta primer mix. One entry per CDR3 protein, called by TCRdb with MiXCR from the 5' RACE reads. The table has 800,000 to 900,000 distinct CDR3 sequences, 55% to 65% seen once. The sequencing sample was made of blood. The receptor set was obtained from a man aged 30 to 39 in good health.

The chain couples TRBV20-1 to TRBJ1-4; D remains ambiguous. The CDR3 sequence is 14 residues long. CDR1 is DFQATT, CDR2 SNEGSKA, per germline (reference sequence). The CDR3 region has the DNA TGCACCACCCCGCCCGAAAAGAGCAATGAAAAACTGTTTTTT. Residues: CTTPPEKSNEKLFF.

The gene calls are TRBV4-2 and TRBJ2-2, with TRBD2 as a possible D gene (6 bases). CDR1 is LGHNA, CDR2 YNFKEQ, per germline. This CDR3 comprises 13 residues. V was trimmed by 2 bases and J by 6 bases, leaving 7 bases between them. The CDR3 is CASSQTGAGELFF. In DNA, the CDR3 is TGTGCCAGCAGCCAAACGGGGGCCGGGGAGCTGTTTTTT.

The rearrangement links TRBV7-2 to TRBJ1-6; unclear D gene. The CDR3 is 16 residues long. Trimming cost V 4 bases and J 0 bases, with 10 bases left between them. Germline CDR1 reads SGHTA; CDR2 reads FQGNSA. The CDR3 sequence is CASSSGRISYNSPLHF. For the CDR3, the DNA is TGTGCCAGCAGCTCCGGACGGATCTCCTATAATTCACCCCTCCACTTT.

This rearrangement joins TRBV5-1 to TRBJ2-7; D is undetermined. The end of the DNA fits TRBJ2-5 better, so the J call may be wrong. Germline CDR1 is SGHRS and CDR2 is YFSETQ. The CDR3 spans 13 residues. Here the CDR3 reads CASSLETTETQYF. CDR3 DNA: TGCGCCAGCAGCTTGGAGACCACTGAGACCCAGTACTTC.

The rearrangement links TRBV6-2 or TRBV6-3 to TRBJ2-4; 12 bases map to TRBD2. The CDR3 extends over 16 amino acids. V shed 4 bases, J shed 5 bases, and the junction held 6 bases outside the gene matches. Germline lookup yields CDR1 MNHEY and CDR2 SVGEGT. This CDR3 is CASSSLLAGGQNIQYF. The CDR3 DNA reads TGTGCCAGCAGTTCCTTACTAGCGGGGGGCCAAAACATTCAGTACTTC.

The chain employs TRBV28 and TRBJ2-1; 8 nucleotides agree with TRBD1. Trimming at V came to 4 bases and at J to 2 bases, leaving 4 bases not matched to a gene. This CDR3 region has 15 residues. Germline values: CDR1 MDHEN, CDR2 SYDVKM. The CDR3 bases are TGTGCCAGCAGTTCCGACAGGGGCCCCTACAATGAGCAGTTCTTC. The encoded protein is CASSSDRGPYNEQFF.

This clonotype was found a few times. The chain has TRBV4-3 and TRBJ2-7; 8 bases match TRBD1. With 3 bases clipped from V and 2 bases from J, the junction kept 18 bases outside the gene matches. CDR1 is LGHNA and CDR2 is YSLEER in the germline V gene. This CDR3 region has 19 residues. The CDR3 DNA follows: TGCGCCAGCAGCCACGACAGGGCGGACAGGGATAAGAATCCCTACGAGCAGTACTTC. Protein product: CASSHDRADRDKNPYEQYF.

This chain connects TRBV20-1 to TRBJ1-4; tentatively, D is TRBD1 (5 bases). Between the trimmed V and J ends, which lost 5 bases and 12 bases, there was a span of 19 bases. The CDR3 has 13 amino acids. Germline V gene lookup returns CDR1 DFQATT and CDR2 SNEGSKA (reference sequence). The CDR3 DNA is TGCAGTGCTTCGACGTGGGGGGGAGAAGAACTGTTTTTT. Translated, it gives CSASTWGGEELFF.

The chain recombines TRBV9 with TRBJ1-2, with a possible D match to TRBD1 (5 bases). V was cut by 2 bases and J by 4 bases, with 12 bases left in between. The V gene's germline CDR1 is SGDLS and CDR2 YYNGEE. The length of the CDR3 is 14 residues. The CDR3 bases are TGTGCCAGCAGCGTGGGCGGGGGAGGCTATGGCTACACCTTC. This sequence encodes CASSVGGGGYGYTF.

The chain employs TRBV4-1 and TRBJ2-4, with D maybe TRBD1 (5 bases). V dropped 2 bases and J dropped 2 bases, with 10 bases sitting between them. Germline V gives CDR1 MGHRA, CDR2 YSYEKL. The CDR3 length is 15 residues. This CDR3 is CASSQLTETKNIQYF. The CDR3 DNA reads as TGCGCCAGCAGCCAATTGACAGAGACCAAAAACATTCAGTACTTC.

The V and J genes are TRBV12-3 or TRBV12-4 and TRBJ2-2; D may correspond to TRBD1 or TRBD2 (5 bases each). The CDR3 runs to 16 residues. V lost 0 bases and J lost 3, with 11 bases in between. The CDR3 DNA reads TGTGCCAGCAGTTTAGCGCTGGGGGTCCACACCGGGGAGCTGTTTTTT. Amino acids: CASSLALGVHTGELFF.

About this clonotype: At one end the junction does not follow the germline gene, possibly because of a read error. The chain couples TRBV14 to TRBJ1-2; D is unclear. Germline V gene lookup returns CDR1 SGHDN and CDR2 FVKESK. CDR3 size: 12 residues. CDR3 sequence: CARSLSYYGYTF. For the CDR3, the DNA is TGTGCCAGAAGCCTTTCCTACTATGGCTACACCTTC. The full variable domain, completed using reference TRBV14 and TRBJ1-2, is EAGVTQFPSHSVIEKGQTVTLRCDPISGHDNLYWYRRVMGKEIKFLLHFVKESKQDESGMPNNRFLAERTGGTYSTLKVQPAELEDSGVYFCARSLSYYGYTFGSGTRLTVV.

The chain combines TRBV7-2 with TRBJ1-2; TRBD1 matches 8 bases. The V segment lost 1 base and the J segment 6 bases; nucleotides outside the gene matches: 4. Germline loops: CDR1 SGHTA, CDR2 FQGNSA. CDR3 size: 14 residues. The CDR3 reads CASSLGYRGNGYTF. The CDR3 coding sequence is TGTGCCAGCAGCTTAGGTTACAGGGGGAATGGCTACACCTTC.

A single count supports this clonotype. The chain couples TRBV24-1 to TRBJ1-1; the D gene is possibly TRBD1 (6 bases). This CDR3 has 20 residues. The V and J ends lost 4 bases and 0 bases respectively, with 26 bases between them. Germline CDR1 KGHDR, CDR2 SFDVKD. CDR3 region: CATSDPRTGTRSPLNTEAFF. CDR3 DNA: TGTGCCACCAGTGACCCAAGAACAGGGACTCGCTCCCCATTGAACACTGAAGCTTTCTTT.

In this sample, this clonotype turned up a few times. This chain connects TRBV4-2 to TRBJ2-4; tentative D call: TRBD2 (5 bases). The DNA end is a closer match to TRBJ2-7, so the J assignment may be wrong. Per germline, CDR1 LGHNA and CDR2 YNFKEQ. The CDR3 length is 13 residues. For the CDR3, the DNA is TGTGCCAGCAGCCAAGTCGCGGCGGGCGAGCAGTACTTC. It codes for CASSQVAAGEQYF.

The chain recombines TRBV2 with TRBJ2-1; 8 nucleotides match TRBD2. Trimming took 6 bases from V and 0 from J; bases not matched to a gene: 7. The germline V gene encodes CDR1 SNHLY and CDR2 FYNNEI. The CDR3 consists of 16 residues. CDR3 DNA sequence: TGTGCCAGCAGCTTTAGCGGGGCTAGCTCCTACAATGAGCAGTTCTTC. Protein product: CASSFSGASSYNEQFF.

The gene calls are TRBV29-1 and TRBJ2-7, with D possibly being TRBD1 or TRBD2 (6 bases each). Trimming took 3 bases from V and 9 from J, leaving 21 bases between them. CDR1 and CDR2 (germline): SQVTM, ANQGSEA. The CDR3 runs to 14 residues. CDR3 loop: CSVEGGKGDRWQYF. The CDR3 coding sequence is TGCAGCGTTGAGGGGGGCAAGGGGGACCGATGGCAGTACTTC.

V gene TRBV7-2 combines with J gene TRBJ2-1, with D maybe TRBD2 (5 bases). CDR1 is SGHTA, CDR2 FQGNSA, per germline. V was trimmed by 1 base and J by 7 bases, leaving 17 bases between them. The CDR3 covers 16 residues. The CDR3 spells CASSLVVPGLGNEQFF. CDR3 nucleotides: TGTGCCAGCAGCTTAGTCGTACCGGGGTTGGGGAATGAGCAGTTCTTC.

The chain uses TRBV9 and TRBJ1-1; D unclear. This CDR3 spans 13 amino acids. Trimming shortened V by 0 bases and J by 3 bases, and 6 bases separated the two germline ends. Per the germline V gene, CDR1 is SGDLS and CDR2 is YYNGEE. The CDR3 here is CASSVADYTEAFF. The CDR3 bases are TGTGCCAGCAGCGTAGCCGATTACACTGAAGCTTTCTTT.

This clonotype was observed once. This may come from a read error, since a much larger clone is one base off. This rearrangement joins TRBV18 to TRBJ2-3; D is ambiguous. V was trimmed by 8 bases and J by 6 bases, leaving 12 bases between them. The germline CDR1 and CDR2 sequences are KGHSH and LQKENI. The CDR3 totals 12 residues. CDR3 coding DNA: TGTGCCAGCCCACGGTTGTCCGATACGCAGTATTTT. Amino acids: CASPRLSDTQYF.

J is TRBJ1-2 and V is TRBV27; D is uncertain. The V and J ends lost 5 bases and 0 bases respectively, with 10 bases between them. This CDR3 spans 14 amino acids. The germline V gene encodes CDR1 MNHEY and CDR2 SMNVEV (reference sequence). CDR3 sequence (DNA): TGTGCCAGCAGTCTCGCAAGGGCTAACTATGGCTACACCTTC. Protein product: CASSLARANYGYTF.

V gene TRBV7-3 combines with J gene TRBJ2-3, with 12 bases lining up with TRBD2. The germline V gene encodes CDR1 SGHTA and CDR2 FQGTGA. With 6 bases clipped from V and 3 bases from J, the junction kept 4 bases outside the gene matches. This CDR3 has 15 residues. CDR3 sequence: CASSFLAGGTDTQYF. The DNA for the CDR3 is TGTGCCAGCAGTTTCCTAGCGGGGGGGACAGATACGCAGTATTTT.

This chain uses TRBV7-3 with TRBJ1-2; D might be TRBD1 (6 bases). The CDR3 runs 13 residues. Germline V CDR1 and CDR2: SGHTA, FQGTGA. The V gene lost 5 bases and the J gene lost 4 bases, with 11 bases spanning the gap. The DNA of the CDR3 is TGTGCCAGCAGCCCTGGGGGGCTCTATGGCTACACCTTC. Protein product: CASSPGGLYGYTF.

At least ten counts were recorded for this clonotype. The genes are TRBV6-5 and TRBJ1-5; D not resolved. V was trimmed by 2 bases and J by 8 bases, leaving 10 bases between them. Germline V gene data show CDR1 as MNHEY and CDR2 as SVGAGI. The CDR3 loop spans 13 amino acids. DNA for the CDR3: TGTGCCAGCAGTTACACTCATGGGGAGCCCCAGCATTTT. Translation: CASSYTHGEPQHF.

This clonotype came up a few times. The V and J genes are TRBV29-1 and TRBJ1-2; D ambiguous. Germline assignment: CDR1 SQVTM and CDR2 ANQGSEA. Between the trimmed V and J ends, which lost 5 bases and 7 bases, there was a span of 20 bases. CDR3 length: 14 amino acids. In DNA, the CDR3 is TGCAGCGTTCCTCCCTCCGGGATAGGTGTTGGCTACACCTTC. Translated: CSVPPSGIGVGYTF.

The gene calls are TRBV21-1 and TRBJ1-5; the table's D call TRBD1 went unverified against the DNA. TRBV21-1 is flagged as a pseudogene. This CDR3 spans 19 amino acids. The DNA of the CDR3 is TGTGCCAGCAGCTTTAGTTCGCCGGGGGCTGGGGATAGCAATCAGCCCCAGCATTTT. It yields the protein CASSFSSPGAGDSNQPQHF.

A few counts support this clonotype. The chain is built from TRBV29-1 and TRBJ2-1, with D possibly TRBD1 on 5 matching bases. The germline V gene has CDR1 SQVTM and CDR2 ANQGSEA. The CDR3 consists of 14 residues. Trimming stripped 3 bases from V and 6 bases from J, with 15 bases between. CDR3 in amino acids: CSVEFQGNGNEQFF. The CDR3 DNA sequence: TGCAGCGTTGAGTTTCAGGGAAACGGCAATGAGCAGTTCTTC.

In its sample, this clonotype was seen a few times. CDR3 in amino acids: CASSSPLRQVYNEQFF. The CDR3 DNA sequence: TGTGCCAGCAGTTCACCCTTAAGACAGGTCTACAATGAGCAGTTCTTC. The chain employs TRBV6-2 or TRBV6-3 and TRBJ2-1, with TRBD1 as a possible D gene (6 bases). The germline V gene has CDR1 MNHEY and CDR2 SVGEGT. V lost 4 bases and J lost 3, with 16 bases in between. This CDR3 comprises 16 residues.

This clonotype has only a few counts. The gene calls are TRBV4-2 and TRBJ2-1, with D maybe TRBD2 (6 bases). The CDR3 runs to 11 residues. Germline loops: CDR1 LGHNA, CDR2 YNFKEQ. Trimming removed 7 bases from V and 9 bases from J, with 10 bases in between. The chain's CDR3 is CASTQGGEQFF. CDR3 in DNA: TGTGCCAGCACCCAGGGAGGTGAGCAGTTCTTC.

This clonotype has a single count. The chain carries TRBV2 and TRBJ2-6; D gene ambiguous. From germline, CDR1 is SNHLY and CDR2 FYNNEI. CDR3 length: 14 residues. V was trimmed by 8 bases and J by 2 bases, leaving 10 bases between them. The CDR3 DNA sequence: TGTGCCAGCCTCGGCTGGACTGGGGCCAACGTCCTGACTTTC. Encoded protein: CASLGWTGANVLTF.